Below are 6 T cell receptor beta chains sequenced from a single sample in a study of T cell changes during pregnancy in multiple sclerosis. Method: immunoSEQ multiplex PCR; TCRdb's copy keeps in-frame clones and lacks some. The sample shows 54,000 or so clones, 93% of them seen only once. The material sequenced was CD4+ T cells from peripheral blood mononuclear cells, taken before pregnancy. These receptors were collected from a female donor with multiple sclerosis, enrolled in a pregnancy study.

The chain has TRBV14 and TRBJ2-1; 12 nucleotides agree with TRBD2. With 5 bases clipped from V and 8 bases from J, the junction kept 10 bases outside the gene matches. CDR1 is SGHDN and CDR2 is FVKESK in the germline V gene. The CDR3 has 16 residues. The CDR3 is CASSFAWTSGTHEQFF. As DNA, the CDR3 is TGTGCCAGCAGCTTCGCCTGGACTAGCGGGACGCATGAGCAGTTCTTC.

V usage is TRBV29-1 and J usage is TRBJ1-1, with D possibly TRBD1 on 6 matching bases. The germline V and J ends were trimmed by 6 bases and 4 bases, with 12 bases remaining between them. Germline V gene lookup returns CDR1 SQVTM and CDR2 ANQGSEA. CDR3 size: 12 residues. The CDR3 coding sequence is TGCAGCGTCTACAGGGTGGGCACTGAAGCTTTCTTT. It translates to CSVYRVGTEAFF.

This rearrangement joins TRBV5-4 to TRBJ2-1; 16 nucleotides line up with TRBD2. Trimming removed 3 bases from V and 9 bases from J; junction bases left unmatched: 3. From germline, CDR1 is SGHNT and CDR2 YYREEE (reference sequence). This CDR3 has 15 residues. DNA for the CDR3: TGTGCCAGCAGCTGGGGACTAGCGGGAGGGACTGAGCAGTTCTTC. It is translated as CASSWGLAGGTEQFF.

The rearrangement links TRBV7-2 to TRBJ2-1; 7 bases are shared with TRBD2. Trimming took 0 bases from V and 10 from J; bases not matched to a gene: 9. Germline CDR1 SGHTA, CDR2 FQGNSA. The CDR3 spans 15 residues. Here the CDR3 reads CASSLASGISREQFF. CDR3 coding DNA: TGTGCCAGCAGCTTAGCGAGCGGGATCTCCCGGGAGCAGTTCTTC.

The chain has TRBV5-6 and TRBJ2-7; TRBD2 agrees at 7 bases. The CDR3 is 15 amino acids. Losses at the gene ends were 0 bases for V and 4 bases for J; bases not matched to a gene: 7. Per germline, CDR1 SGHDT and CDR2 YYEEEE. In DNA form, the CDR3 reads TGTGCCAGCAGCTTGGTTGGACTAGATTCTTACGAGCAGTACTTC. Translated, it gives CASSLVGLDSYEQYF.

The chain uses TRBV28 and TRBJ2-5, with D perhaps matching TRBD2 (6 bases). Trimming shortened V by 6 bases and J by 9 bases, and 17 bases separated the two germline ends. The CDR3 has 13 residues. Germline CDR1 is MDHEN and CDR2 is SYDVKM. The CDR3, as DNA: TGTGCCAGCAGACCCTCAACGGGAGAAGCCCAGTACTTC. Its translation: CASRPSTGEAQYF.